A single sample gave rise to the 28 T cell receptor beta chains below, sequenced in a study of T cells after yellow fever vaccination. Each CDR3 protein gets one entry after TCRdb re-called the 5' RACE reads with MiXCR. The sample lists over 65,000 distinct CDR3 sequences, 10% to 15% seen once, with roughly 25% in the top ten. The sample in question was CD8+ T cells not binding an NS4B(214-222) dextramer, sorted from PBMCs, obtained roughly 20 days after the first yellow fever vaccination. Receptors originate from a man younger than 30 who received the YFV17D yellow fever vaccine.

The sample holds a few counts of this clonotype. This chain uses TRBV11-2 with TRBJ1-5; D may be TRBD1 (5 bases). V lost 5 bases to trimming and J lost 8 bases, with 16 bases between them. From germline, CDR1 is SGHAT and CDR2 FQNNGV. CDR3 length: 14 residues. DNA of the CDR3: TGTGCCAGCAGCCTCTCGGGGGTTTCGAAGCCCCAGCATTTT. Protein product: CASSLSGVSKPQHF.

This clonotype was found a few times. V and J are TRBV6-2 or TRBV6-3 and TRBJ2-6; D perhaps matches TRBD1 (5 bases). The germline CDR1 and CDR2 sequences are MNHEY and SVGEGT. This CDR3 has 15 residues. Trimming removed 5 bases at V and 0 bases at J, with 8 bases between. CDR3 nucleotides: TGTGCCAGCAGTCCAGGGATCTCTGGGGCCAACGTCCTGACTTTC. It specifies CASSPGISGANVLTF.

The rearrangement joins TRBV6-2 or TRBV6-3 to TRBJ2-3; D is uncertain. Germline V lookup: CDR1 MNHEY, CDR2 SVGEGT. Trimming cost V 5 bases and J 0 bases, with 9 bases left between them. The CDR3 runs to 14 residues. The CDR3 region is CASSRYTSTDTQYF. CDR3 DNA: TGTGCCAGCAGTCGATATACTAGCACAGATACGCAGTATTTT.

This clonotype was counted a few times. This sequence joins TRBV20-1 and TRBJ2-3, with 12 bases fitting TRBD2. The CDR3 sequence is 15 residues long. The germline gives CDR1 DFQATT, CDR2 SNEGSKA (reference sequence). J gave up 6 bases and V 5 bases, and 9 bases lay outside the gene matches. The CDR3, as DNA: TGCAGTGCTGTGCCGACTAGCGGGGGAGGGGATACGCAGTATTTT. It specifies CSAVPTSGGGDTQYF.

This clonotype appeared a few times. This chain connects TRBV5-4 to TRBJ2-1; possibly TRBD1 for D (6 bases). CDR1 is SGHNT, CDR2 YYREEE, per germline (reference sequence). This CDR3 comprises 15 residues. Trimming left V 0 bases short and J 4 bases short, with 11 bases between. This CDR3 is CASSLVQGPYNEQFF. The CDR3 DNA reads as TGTGCCAGCAGCTTGGTGCAGGGGCCTTACAATGAGCAGTTCTTC.

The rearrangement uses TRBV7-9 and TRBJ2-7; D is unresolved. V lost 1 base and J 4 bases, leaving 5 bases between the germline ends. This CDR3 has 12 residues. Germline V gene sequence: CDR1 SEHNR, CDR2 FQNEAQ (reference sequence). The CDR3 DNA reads TGTGCCAGCAGCTTAGGCATGTACGAGCAGTACGTC. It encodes CASSLGMYEQYV.

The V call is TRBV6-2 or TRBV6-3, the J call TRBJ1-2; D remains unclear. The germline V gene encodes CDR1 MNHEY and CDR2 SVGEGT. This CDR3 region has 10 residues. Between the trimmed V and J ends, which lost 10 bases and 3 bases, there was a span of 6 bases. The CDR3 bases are TGTGCCACCCGCGACTATGGCTACACCTTC. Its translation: CATRDYGYTF.

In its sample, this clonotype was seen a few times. As DNA, the CDR3 is TGTGCCAGCATTGCAGGGTGGACCGGGGAGCTGTTTTTT. This codes for CASIAGWTGELFF. The rearrangement links TRBV7-9 to TRBJ2-2, with D perhaps TRBD1 (5 bases). V was shortened by 7 bases and J by 5 bases, with 11 bases between the two germline ends. This CDR3 comprises 13 residues. The germline CDR1 and CDR2 sequences are SEHNR and FQNEAQ (reference sequence).

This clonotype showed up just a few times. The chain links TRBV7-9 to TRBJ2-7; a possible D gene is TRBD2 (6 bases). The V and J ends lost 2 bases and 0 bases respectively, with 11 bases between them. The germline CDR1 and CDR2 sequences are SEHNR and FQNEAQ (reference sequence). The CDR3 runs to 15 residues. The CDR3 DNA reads TGTGCCAGCAGCTTACCCGGCGGGGCCTCCTACGAGCAGTACTTC. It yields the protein CASSLPGGASYEQYF.

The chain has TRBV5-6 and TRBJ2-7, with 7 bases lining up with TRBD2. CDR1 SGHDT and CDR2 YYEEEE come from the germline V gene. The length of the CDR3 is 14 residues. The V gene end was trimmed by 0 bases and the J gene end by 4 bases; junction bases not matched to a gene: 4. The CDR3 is CASSLAGLVYEQYV. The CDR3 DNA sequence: TGTGCCAGCAGCTTGGCCGGACTAGTATACGAGCAGTACGTC.

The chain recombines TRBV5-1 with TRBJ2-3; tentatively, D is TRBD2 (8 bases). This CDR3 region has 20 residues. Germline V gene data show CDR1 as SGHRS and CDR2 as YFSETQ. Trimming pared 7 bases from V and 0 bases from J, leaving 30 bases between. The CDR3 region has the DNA TGCGCCAGCCACGGGGGGGAGACAGGGTCCCCGACACTAAGCACAGATACGCAGTATTTT. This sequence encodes CASHGGETGSPTLSTDTQYF.

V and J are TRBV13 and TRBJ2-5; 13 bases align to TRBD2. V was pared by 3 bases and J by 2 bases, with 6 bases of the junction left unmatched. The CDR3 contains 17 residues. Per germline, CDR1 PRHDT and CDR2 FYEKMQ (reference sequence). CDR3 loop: CASSLTSGGQRQETQYF. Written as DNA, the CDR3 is TGTGCCAGCAGCTTGACTAGCGGGGGGCAGCGGCAAGAGACCCAGTACTTC.

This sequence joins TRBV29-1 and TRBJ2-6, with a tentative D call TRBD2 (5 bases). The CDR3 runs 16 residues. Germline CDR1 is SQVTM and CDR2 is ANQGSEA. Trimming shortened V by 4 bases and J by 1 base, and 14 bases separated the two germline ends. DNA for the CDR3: TGCAGCGTTGGCACGGACTTCGAGTCTGGGGCCAACGTCCTGACTTTC. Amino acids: CSVGTDFESGANVLTF. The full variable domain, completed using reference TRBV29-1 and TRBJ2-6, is SAVISQKPSRDICQRGTSLTIQCQVDSQVTMMFWYRQQPGQSLTLIATANQGSEATYESGFVIDKFPISRPNLTFSTLTVSNMSPEDSSIYLCSVGTDFESGANVLTFGAGSRLTVL.

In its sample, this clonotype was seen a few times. The CDR3 loop reads CASRSTRDVSDEQFF. Written as DNA, the CDR3 is TGTGCCAGCAGGAGTACTAGGGACGTTAGTGATGAGCAGTTCTTC. The gene calls are TRBV6-2 or TRBV6-3 and TRBJ2-1; the D call may be TRBD1 or TRBD2 (5 bases each). V lost 6 bases to trimming and J lost 8 bases, with 20 bases between them. The CDR3 contains 15 residues. In germline, CDR1 is MNHEY, CDR2 SVGEGT.

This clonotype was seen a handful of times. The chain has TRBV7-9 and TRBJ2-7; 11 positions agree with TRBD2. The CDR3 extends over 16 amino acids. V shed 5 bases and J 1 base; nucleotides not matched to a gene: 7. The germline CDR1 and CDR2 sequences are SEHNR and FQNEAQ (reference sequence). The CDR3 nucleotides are TGTGCCAGCAGCCCAGAACGGACTAGCGGGTCCTACGAGCAGTACTTC. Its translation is CASSPERTSGSYEQYF.

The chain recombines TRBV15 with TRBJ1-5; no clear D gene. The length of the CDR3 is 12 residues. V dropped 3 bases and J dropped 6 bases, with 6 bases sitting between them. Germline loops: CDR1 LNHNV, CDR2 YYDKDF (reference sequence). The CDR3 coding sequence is TGTGCCACCAGCAGGGTAGGTCAGCCCCAGCATTTT. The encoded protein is CATSRVGQPQHF.

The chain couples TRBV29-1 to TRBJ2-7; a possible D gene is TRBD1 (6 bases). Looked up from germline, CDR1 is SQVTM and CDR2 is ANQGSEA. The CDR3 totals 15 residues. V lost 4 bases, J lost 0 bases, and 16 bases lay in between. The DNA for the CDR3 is TGCAGCGTTGTAATTCCAGGGGCAAGCTCCTACGAGCAGTACGTC. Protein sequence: CSVVIPGASSYEQYV.

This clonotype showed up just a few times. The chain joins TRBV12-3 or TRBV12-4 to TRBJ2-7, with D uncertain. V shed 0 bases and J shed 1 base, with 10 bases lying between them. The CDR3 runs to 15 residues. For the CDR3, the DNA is TGTGCCAGCAGTTTAGCCCCTGGCACATCCTACGAGCAGTACTTC. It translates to CASSLAPGTSYEQYF.

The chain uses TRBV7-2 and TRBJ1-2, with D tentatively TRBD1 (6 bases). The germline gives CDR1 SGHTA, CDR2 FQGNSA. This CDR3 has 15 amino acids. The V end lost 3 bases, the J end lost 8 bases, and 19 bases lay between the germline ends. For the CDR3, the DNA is TGTGCCAGCAGCTTGGGTGGGCAGGGGATGGTGGGCTACACCTTC. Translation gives CASSLGGQGMVGYTF. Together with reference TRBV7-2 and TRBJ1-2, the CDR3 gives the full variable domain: GAGVSQSPSNKVTEKGKDVELRCDPISGHTALYWYRQSLGQGLEFLIYFQGNSAPDKSGLPSDRFSAERTGGSVSTLTIQRTQQEDSAVYLCASSLGGQGMVGYTFGSGTRLTVV.

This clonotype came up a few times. The chain's CDR3 is CASSQEFSGLSSYNEQFF. The CDR3 DNA sequence: TGCGCCAGCAGCCAAGAATTCTCAGGGTTAAGCTCCTACAATGAGCAGTTCTTC. The rearrangement uses TRBV4-1 and TRBJ2-1, with a weak D call TRBD1 (5 bases). This CDR3 is 18 amino acids long. Germline loops: CDR1 MGHRA, CDR2 YSYEKL. V lost 0 bases and J 0 bases, leaving 15 bases between the germline ends.

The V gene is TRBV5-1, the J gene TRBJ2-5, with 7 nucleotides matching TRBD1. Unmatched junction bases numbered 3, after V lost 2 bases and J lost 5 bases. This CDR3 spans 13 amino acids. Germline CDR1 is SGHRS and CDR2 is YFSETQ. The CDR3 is CASSFIGGETQYF. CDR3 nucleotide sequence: TGCGCCAGCAGCTTCATAGGGGGCGAGACCCAGTACTTC.

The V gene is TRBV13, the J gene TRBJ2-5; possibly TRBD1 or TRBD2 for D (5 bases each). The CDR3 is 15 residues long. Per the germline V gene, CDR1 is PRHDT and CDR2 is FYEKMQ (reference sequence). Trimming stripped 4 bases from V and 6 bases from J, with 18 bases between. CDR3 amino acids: CASSYVGAGMQTQYF. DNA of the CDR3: TGTGCCAGCAGCTACGTCGGGGCAGGGATGCAGACCCAGTACTTC. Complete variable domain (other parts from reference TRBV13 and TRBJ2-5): AAGVIQSPRHLIKEKRETATLKCYPIPRHDTVYWYQQGPGQDPQFLISFYEKMQSDKGSIPDRFSAQQFSDYHSELNMSSLELGDSALYFCASSYVGAGMQTQYFGPGTRLLVL.

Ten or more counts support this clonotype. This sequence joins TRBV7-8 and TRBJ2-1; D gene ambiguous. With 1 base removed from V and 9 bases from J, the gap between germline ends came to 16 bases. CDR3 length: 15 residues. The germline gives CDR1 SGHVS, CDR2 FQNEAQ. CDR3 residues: CASSLGWDTNGEQFF. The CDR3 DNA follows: TGTGCCAGCAGCTTAGGGTGGGATACAAACGGTGAGCAGTTCTTC. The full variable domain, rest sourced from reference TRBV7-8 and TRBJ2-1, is GAGVSQSPRYKVAKRGQDVALRCDPISGHVSLFWYQQALGQGPEFLTYFQNEAQLDKSGLPSDRFFAERPEGSVSTLKIQRTQQEDSAVYLCASSLGWDTNGEQFFGPGTRLTVL.

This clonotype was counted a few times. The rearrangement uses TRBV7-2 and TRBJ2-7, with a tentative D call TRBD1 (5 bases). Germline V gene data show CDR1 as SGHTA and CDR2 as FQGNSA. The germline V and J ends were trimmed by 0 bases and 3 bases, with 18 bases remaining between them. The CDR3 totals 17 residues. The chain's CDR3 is CASSLASFNRQNYEQYV. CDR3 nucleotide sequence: TGTGCCAGCAGCTTAGCCTCTTTCAACCGACAGAACTACGAGCAGTACGTC.

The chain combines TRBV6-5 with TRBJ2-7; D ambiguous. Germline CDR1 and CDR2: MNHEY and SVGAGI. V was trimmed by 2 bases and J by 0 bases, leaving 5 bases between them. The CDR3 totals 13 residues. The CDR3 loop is CASSYISSYEQYF. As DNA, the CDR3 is TGTGCCAGCAGTTACATATCCTCCTACGAGCAGTACTTC.

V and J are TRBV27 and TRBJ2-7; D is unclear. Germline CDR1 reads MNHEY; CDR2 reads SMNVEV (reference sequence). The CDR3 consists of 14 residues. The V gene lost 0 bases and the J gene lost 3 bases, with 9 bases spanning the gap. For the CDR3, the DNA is TGTGCCAGCAGTTTATCTCCTAGATACTACGAGCAGTACTTC. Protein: CASSLSPRYYEQYF.

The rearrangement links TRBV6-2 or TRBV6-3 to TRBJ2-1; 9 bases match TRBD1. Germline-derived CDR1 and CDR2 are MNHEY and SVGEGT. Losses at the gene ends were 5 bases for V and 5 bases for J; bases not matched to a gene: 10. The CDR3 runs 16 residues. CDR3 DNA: TGTGCCAGCAGTCCCCTCCGGGACAGGGTGGACAATGAGCAGTTCTTC. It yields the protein CASSPLRDRVDNEQFF.

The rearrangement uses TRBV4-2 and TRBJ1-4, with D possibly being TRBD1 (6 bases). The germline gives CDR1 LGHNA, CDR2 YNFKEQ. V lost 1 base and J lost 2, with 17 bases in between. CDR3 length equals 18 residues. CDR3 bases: TGTGCCAGCAGCCAAGTTGGCAGGGGTGGAAGGACTAATGAAAAACTGTTTTTT. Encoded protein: CASSQVGRGGRTNEKLFF.